These 5 T cell receptor beta chains share one sample of origin, sequenced in a study of response to subunit inactivated influenza vaccine. MiXCR, applied by TCRdb to the RT-PCR reads, yields one record per CDR3 protein. Among hundreds of thousands of distinct CDR3 sequences listed, 10% to 15% were seen once. Sequencing used PBMCs from blood, obtained 45 days after vaccination. Receptor source: a man aged 50-60 years who received an inactivated influenza vaccine.

The rearrangement links TRBV20-1 to TRBJ1-4; D is ambiguous. CDR1 is DFQATT and CDR2 is SNEGSKA in the germline V gene (reference sequence). V was trimmed by 1 base and J by 2 bases, leaving 11 bases between them. The CDR3 runs to 15 residues. This CDR3 reads CSARARRETNEKLFF. The DNA of the CDR3 is TGCAGTGCTAGAGCTAGGAGAGAGACTAATGAAAAACTGTTTTTT.

This clonotype was detected ten times or more. The rearrangement joins TRBV4-2 to TRBJ2-5; possibly TRBD1 or TRBD2 for D (5 bases each). The CDR3 has 16 residues. The germline V gene has CDR1 LGHNA and CDR2 YNFKEQ. V lost 4 bases, J lost 5 bases, and 20 bases lay in between. The CDR3 reads CASSPKAGDPGETQYF. The DNA for the CDR3 is TGTGCCAGCAGCCCCAAGGCCGGGGACCCTGGGGAGACCCAGTACTTC.

In its sample, this clonotype was seen many times. This chain uses TRBV27 with TRBJ2-5, with 8 bases lining up with TRBD2. The CDR3 has 15 residues. Trimming at V came to 2 bases and at J to 2 bases, leaving 4 bases not matched to a gene. Germline CDR1 and CDR2: MNHEY and SMNVEV (reference sequence). CDR3 nucleotides: TGTGCCAGCAGTTTAGTGGGACTAGGACAAGAGACCCAGTACTTC. It translates to CASSLVGLGQETQYF.

Notes on this clonotype: The junction departs from the called germline gene at one end, perhaps through a read error. The chain has TRBV4-3 and TRBJ2-1; TRBD2 might be the D (5 bases). Per germline, CDR1 LGHNA and CDR2 YSLEER. The CDR3 has 16 residues. DNA of the CDR3: TGCGCCAGCGGCCAAGACGGGGTAGACTCCTACAATGAGCAGTTCTTC. Translating it yields CASGQDGVDSYNEQFF.

The DNA for the CDR3 is TGTGCCAGCAGCTTAGTTTCCGCGGTCGCGAACACCGGGGAGCTGTTTTTT. This codes for CASSLVSAVANTGELFF. V and J are TRBV7-2 and TRBJ2-2, with D hard to call. With 1 base removed from V and 0 bases from J, the gap between germline ends came to 12 bases. Germline V gives CDR1 SGHTA, CDR2 FQGNSA. CDR3 length: 17 residues.